Included here is one T cell receptor (beta chain) sequence, with context. Its matching antigen is unknown. Libraries were prepared by immunoSEQ multiplex PCR; TCRdb keeps only in-frame clonotypes and omits some of them. The sample holds 45,000 to 60,000 clones; 85% to 90% are singletons and the top ten take about a tenth. This CDR3 contains 14 residues. Unmatched junction bases numbered 7, after V lost 9 bases and J lost 3 bases. Germline CDR1 is LNHDA and CDR2 is SQIVND (reference sequence). The sample belongs to a study of OX40 agonist ivuxolimab in advanced cancers. Overall study: At roughly 83% male, the cohort had a mean age of 60 years, ranging from roughly 23 to 80.

Broader study findings: Both blood CD4+ and CD8+ T cells showed clonal growth by week 6 at 0.1 to 3.0 mg/kg. Partial responders dosed at 0.1-3.0 mg/kg displayed clonal expansion ranking among the lowest. The mean number of expanded clones was higher in CD8+ T cells than in CD4+.

The sequencing here drew on CD4+ or CD8+ T cells sorted from blood, taken in a trial of the OX40 agonist ivuxolimab. The chain joins TRBV19 to TRBJ1-5; 8 bases are shared with TRBD1. The TCR was taken from an adult with an advanced solid tumor such as melanoma, head and neck, liver or kidney cancer. In nucleotides, the CDR3 is TGTGCCAGCCGGGAGCAGGGGGCCAATCAGCCCCAGCATTTT. Amino acid sequence: CASREQGANQPQHF.